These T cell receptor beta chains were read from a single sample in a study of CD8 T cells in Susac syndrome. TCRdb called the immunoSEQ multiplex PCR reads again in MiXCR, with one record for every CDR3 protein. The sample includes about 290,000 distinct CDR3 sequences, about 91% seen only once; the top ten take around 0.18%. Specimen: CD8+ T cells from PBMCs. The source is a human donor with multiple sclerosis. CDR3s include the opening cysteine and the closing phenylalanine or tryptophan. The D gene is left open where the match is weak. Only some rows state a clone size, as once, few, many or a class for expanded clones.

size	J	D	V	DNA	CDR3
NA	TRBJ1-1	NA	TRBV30	TGTGCCGATGACTCGGTTTTGCCTGAAGTTTTCTTT	CADDSVLPEVFF
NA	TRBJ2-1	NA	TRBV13	TGTGCCAGCAGCTTAGGCTCCTTCGATGAGCAGTTCTTC	CASSLGSFDEQFF
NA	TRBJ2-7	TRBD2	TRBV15	TGTGCCACCAGCAGAGAGGGCTCTAGCGGGGGGGCCTACGAGCAGTACTTC	CATSREGSSGGAYEQYF
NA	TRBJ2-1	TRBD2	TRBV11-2	TGTGCCAGCAGCTTAGAACAACTAGCGGGAGGGCATGAGCAGTTCTTC	CASSLEQLAGGHEQFF
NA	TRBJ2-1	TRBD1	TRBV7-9	TGTGCCAGCAGCCCTCCGGGACAGGGATACAATGAGCAGTTCTTC	CASSPPGQGYNEQFF
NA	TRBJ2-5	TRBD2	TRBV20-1	TGCAGTGCTAGAGATTCGGGGGGACGGAGACAAGAGACCCAGTACTTC	CSARDSGGRRQETQYF
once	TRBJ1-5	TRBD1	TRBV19	TGTGCCAGCAACGGCGGGACAGGGGGCAATCAGCCCCAGCATTTT	CASNGGTGGNQPQHF
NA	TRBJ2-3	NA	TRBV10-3	TGTGCCATCAGCGCCACAGATACGCAGTATTTT	CAISATDTQYF
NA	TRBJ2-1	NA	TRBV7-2	TGTGCCAGCAGCTTAGCCTGGGCTGCGTTCTACAATGAGCAGTTCTTC	CASSLAWAAFYNEQFF
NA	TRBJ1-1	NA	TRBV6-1	TGTGCCAGCAGTGAAGAGGGGTTATCTATGAACACTGAAGCTTTCTTT	CASSEEGLSMNTEAFF
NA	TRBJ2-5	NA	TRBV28	TGTGCCAGCAGCGTTGGGCTGGGGGGCCAAGAGACCCAGTACTTC	CASSVGLGGQETQYF
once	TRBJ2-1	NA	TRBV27	TGTGCCAGCAGTTTATTAGCGGTCTACAATGAGCAGTTCTTC	CASSLLAVYNEQFF
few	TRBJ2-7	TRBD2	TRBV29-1	TGCAGCGTTGAGAGCGGGGGCCCATCCGAGCAGTACTTC	CSVESGGPSEQYF
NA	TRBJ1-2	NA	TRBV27	TGTGCCAGCAGTCCTATAGTGGGGAGGGGAGTCTATGGCTACACCTTC	CASSPIVGRGVYGYTF
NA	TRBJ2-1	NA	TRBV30	TGTGCCTCCCAGGGGGGGACTACGTCCAATGAGCAGTTCTTC	CASQGGTTSNEQFF
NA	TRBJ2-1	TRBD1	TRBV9	TGTGCCAGCAGCGTGACCCAGGGGGCGGGGTACAATGAGCAGTTCTTC	CASSVTQGAGYNEQFF
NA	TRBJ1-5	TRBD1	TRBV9	TGTGCCAGCAGCGTAGAAAGTCGCCCACAGGGGGATCAGCCCCAGCATTTT	CASSVESRPQGDQPQHF
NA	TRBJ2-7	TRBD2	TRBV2	TGTGCCAGCAGGGGGGGGATCTCCTACGAGCAGTACTTC	CASRGGISYEQYF
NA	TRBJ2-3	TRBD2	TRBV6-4	TGTGCCAGCAGTGACTCCCGGGAGGGCTCAGATACGCAGTATTTT	CASSDSREGSDTQYF
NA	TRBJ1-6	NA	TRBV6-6	TGTGCCAGCAACCCGAGGGGGGACGATAATTCACCCCTCCACTTT	CASNPRGDDNSPLHF
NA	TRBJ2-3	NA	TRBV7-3	TGTGCCAGCAGCCCGCTGTCGCGCGCGGCTAGCACAGATACGCAGTATTTT	CASSPLSRAASTDTQYF
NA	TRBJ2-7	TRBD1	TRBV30	TGTGCCTGGAGGGGGACAGGGGCGTACGAGCAGTACTTC	CAWRGTGAYEQYF
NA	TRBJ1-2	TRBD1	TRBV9	TGTGCCAGCAGCCTAGGGACAGGCCACTATGGCTACACCTTC	CASSLGTGHYGYTF
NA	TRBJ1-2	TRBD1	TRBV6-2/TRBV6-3	TGTGCCAGCAGTCCCCTCGTCGGTCAGGGGGTGGGGTACCTCGAGGGGGCTAATGGCTACACCTTC	CASSPLVGQGVGYLEGANGYTF
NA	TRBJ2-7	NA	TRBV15	TGTGCCACCAGCAGACCTGGACAGTGGGAGCAGTACTTC	CATSRPGQWEQYF
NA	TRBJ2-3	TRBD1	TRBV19	TGTGCCAGCCAAGGGGGAACAGGGGCAGATACGCAGTATTTT	CASQGGTGADTQYF
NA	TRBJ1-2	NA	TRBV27	TGTGCCAGCAGTTTATCGCTGACAAACTATGGCTACACCTTC	CASSLSLTNYGYTF
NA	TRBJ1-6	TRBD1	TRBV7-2	TGTGCCAGCAGCTGGACGACAGGGGGCAATTCACCCCTCCACTTT	CASSWTTGGNSPLHF
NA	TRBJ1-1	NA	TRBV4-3	TGCGCCAGCAGCCAGTGGACATTGGACCTGAACACTGAAGCTTTCTTT	CASSQWTLDLNTEAFF
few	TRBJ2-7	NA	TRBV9	TGTGCCAGCAGCACTTCACGGGGCCCACAGGAGCAGTACTTC	CASSTSRGPQEQYF
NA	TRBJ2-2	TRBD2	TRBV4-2	TGTGCCAGCAGCCAAGAGGTAGCGGGGGGGCCCGGGGAGCTGTTTTTT	CASSQEVAGGPGELFF